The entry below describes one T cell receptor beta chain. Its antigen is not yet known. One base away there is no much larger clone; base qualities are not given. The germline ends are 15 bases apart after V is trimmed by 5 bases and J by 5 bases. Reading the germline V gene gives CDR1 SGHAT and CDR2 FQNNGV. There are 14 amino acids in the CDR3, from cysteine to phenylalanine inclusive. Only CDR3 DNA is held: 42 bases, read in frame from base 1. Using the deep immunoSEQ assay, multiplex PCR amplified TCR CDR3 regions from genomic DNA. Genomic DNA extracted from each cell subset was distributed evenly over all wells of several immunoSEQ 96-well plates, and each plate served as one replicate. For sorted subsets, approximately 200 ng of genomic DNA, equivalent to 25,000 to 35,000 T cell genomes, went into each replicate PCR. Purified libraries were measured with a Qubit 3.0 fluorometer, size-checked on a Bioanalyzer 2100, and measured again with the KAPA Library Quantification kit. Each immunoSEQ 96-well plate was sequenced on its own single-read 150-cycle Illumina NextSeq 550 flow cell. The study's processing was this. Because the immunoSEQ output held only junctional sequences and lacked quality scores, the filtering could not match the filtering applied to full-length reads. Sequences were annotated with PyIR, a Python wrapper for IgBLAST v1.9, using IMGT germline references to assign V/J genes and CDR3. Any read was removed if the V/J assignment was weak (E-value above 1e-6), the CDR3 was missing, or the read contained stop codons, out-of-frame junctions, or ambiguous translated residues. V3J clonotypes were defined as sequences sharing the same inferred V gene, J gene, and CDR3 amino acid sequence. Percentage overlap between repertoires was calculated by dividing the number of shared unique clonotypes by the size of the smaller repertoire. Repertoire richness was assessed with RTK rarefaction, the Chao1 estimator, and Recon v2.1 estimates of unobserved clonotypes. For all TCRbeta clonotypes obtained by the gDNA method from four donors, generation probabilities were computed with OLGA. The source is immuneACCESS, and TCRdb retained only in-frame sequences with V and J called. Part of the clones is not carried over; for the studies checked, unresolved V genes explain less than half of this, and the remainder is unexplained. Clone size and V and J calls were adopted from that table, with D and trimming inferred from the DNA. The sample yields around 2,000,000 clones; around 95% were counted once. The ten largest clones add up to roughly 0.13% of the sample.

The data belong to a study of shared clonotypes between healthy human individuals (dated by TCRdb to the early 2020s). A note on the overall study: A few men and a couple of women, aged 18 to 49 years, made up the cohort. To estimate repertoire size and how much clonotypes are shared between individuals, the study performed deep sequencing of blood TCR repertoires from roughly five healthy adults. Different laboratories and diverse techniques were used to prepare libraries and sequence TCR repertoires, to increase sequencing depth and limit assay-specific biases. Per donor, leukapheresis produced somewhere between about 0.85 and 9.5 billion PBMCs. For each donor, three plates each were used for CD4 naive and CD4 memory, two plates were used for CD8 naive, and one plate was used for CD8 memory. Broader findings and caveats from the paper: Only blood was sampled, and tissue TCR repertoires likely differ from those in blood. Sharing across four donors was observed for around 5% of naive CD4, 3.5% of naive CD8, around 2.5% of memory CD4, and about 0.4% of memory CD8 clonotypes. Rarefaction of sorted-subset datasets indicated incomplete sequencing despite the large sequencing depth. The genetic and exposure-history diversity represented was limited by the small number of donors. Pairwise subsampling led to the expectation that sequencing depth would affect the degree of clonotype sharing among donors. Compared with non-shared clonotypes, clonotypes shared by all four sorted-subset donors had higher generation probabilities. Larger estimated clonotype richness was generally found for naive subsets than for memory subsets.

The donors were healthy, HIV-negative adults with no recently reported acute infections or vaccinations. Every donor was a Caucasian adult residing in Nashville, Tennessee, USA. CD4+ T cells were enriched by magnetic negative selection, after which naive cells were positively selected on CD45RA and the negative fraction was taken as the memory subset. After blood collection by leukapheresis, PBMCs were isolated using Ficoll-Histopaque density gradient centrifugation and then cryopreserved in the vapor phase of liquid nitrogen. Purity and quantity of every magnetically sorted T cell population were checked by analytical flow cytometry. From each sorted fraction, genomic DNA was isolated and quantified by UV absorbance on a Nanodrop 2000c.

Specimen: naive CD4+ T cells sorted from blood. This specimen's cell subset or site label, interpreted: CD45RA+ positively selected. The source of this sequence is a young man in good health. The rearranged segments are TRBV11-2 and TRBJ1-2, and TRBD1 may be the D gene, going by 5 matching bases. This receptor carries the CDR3 CASSPGVQAYGYTF. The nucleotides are TGTGCCAGCAGCCCTGGGGTACAGGCATATGGCTACACCTTC.